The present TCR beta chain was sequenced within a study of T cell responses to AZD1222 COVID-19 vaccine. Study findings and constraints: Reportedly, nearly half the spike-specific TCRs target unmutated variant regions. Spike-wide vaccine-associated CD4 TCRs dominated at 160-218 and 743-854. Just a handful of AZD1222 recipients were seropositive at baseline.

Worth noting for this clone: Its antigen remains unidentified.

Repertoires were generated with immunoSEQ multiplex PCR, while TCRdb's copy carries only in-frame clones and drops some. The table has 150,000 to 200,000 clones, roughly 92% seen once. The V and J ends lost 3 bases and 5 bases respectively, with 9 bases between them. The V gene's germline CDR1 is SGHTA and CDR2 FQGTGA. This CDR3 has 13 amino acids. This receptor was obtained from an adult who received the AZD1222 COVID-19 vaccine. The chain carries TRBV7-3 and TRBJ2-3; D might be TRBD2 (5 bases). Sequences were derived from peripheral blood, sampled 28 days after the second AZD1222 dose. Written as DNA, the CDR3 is TGTGCCAGCAGCTTTGGAGGTGGAGATACGCAGTATTTT. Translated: CASSFGGGDTQYF.